This TCR beta chain comes out of a study of T cell responses to AZD1222 COVID-19 vaccine. To note about this clone: Its specificity is not known.

Study-level findings and limits: There were mostly white British donors and more females than males, and clonal diversity was possibly underestimated. After the peak T cell response, and only then, were repertoires sampled.

The assay was immunoSEQ multiplex PCR, and TCRdb's table has in-frame clones only and misses some. Among 100,000 to 130,000 clones listed, 87% were seen once. The specimen was peripheral blood, collected on day 0 of AZD1222 vaccination. The TCR comes from an adult in good health.

CDR3 in DNA: TGTGCCAGTAGCGTGGACAGGAACAATCAGCCCCAGCATTTT. It specifies CASSVDRNNQPQHF. This rearrangement joins TRBV19 to TRBJ1-5; 7 nucleotides align to TRBD1. The germline V gene has CDR1 LNHDA and CDR2 SQIVND (reference sequence). The CDR3 sequence is 14 residues long. Trimming took 6 bases from V and 3 from J; bases not matched to a gene: 5.